This TCR beta chain was documented in a study of breast tumors, draining lymph nodes, adjacent tissues. Axillary draining lymph nodes of breast cancer patients supplied the node samples. Germline V lookup: CDR1 MNHNS, CDR2 SASEGT. The V and J ends lost 5 bases and 5 bases, in that order; junction bases with no gene match: 9. The CDR3 totals 14 residues. Study results and caveats: Tumor T cell lymph node origin was a supported hypothesis, not proven. Tumor repertoires ranked between lymph nodes and nontumor tissue in diversity, with V and J gene preferences. Tumor and nontumor repertoires were significantly more similar in luminal-like than in basal-like breast cancer.

TCRdb used MiXCR to reprocess the multiplex PCR reads, holding one entry per CDR3 protein. The data contain 180,000 or so distinct CDR3 sequences, around a third of them singletons. Of note for this clonotype: As yet, its antigen is unknown.

V and J are TRBV6-1 and TRBJ2-7; TRBD1 matches 7 bases. Sequenced input: axillary lymph node tissue. The source of this sequence is a female donor with breast cancer. Some clones in this sample may be carry-over from other donors' samples. Here the CDR3 reads CASSRRGQSNEQYF. The CDR3 coding sequence is TGTGCCAGCAGTCGTAGGGGACAGAGCAACGAGCAGTACTTC.